The present T cell receptor beta chain was sequenced within a study of neurological immune-mediated disorders. Study information: The disease course was relapsing-remitting in around 31 and secondary progressive in about 8.5% of the 34 multiple sclerosis patients. The study's findings and limits: On phylogenetic grouping, the repertoires of 18 of 34 multiple sclerosis patients fell within one related-CDR3 cluster, constituting a possible signature.

CDR3 size: 13 residues. Per germline, CDR1 LGHNA and CDR2 YSLEER. Between the trimmed V and J ends, which lost 0 bases and 9 bases, there was a span of 9 bases. The table lists this clonotype with many counts. What it binds is unknown. Each TCR transcript was tagged with a 10-nucleotide random UMI during 5'RACE. A single run covered 15-18 subjects with over 180 million TCR-beta sequences. TCRdb called the 5' RACE reads again in MiXCR, with one record for every CDR3 protein. The sample holds 60,000 or so distinct CDR3 sequences; around 3.4% are singletons and the top ten take approximately 7%. This chain joins TRBV4-3 and TRBJ1-5; TRBD1 is a possible D gene (5 bases). Sequenced: PBMCs. This receptor was taken from a woman aged 60-75 years with multiple sclerosis. CDR3 sequence (DNA): TGCGCCAGCAGCCAAGATTGGGGGGGGCCCCAGCATTTT. Amino acid sequence: CASSQDWGGPQHF.